Each of the 30 T cell receptor beta chains below was sequenced from the same sample in a study of blood T cell repertoires in COVID-19. Sequencing was performed with immunoSEQ multiplex PCR; in TCRdb, only in-frame clones are kept and a portion is missing. The sample yields roughly 280,000 clones, approximately 87% seen once. The specimen was peripheral blood. The receptors were sampled from a man aged 55 to 70 who had recovered from COVID-19.

This rearrangement joins TRBV29-1 to TRBJ2-1; the match to TRBD2 covers 13 bases. The ends lost 7 bases at V and 8 bases at J; junction bases unmatched: 8. This CDR3 comprises 14 residues. Germline V lookup: CDR1 SQVTM, CDR2 ANQGSEA. CDR3 DNA: TGCAGCGCCCGGGGACTAGCGGGATTCTATGAGCAGTTCTTC. Protein product: CSARGLAGFYEQFF.

The chain recombines TRBV29-1 with TRBJ2-1; D gene ambiguous. Germline assignment: CDR1 SQVTM and CDR2 ANQGSEA. V was pared by 4 bases and J by 3 bases, with 13 bases between. The CDR3 totals 14 residues. CDR3 coding DNA: TGCAGCGTTGGTCCCCTTTCCTTCTACAATGAGCAGTTCTTC. Translation gives CSVGPLSFYNEQFF.

This chain joins TRBV12-3 or TRBV12-4 and TRBJ2-2, with D tentatively TRBD2 (6 bases). The CDR3 extends over 13 amino acids. Trimming pared 3 bases from V and 7 bases from J, leaving 9 bases between. As DNA, the CDR3 is TGTGCCAGCAGTTTGGGGGGAGTCGGGGAGCTGTTTTTT. The encoded protein is CASSLGGVGELFF.

The rearrangement uses TRBV9 and TRBJ2-1; 7 bases agree with TRBD1. This CDR3 region has 15 residues. CDR1 is SGDLS, CDR2 YYNGEE, per germline. V lost 4 bases to trimming and J lost 5 bases; unmatched junction nucleotides: 9. The CDR3 spells CASSRGQQINNEQFF. The DNA of the CDR3 is TGTGCCAGCAGCCGGGGACAGCAGATTAACAATGAGCAGTTCTTC.

This sequence joins TRBV11-3 and TRBJ1-1; the D gene is possibly TRBD1 (5 bases). This CDR3 has 14 amino acids. V was shortened by 5 bases and J by 5 bases, with 15 bases between the two germline ends. Germline V gives CDR1 SGHNT, CDR2 YENEEA. Here the CDR3 DNA reads TGTGCCAGCAGCGCCGGCGGGGGAAATACTGAAGCTTTCTTT. Encoded protein: CASSAGGGNTEAFF. Complete variable domain (other parts from reference TRBV11-3 and TRBJ1-1): EAGVVQSPRYKIIEKKQPVAFWCNPISGHNTLYWYLQNLGQGPELLIRYENEEAVDDSQLPKDRFSAERLKGVDSTLKIQPAELGDSAVYLCASSAGGGNTEAFFGQGTRLTVV.

V usage is TRBV10-3 and J usage is TRBJ1-1, with 7 bases that match TRBD1. Unmatched junction bases numbered 6, after V lost 3 bases and J lost 5 bases. The CDR3 contains 14 residues. CDR1 and CDR2 from the germline V gene are ENHRY and SYGVKD. CDR3 sequence (DNA): TGTGCCATCAGTGAAGGGGGCGGGCGGACTGAAGCTTTCTTT. It yields the protein CAISEGGGRTEAFF.

The chain is built from TRBV6-5 and TRBJ2-7, with D possibly TRBD2 on 5 matching bases. CDR1 is MNHEY and CDR2 is SVGAGI in the germline V gene. The V end was cut by 6 bases, the J end by 2 bases, with 17 bases between. The CDR3 totals 15 residues. Here the CDR3 reads CASSRYGDGTYEQYF. Here the CDR3 DNA reads TGTGCCAGCAGCCGATACGGGGATGGCACCTACGAGCAGTACTTC.

This chain links TRBV24-1 with TRBJ2-3; 8 bases align to TRBD2. CDR1 and CDR2 (germline): KGHDR, SFDVKD. V shed 5 bases and J 6 bases; nucleotides not matched to a gene: 9. This CDR3 is 15 amino acids long. The CDR3 DNA is TGTGCCACCAGTGCCGGTAGCGGGAAGGGTGATACGCAGTATTTT. Translation gives CATSAGSGKGDTQYF.

The chain combines TRBV29-1 with TRBJ2-1; 11 nucleotides match TRBD1. With V trimmed by 7 bases and J by 7 bases, 3 bases remained unmatched. The CDR3 runs 12 residues. Germline CDR1 reads SQVTM; CDR2 reads ANQGSEA. CDR3 protein: CSGGTGGNEQFF. The DNA of the CDR3 is TGCAGCGGTGGGACAGGGGGAAATGAGCAGTTCTTC.

This chain uses TRBV5-4 with TRBJ2-1, with D perhaps TRBD2 (5 bases). The germline gives CDR1 SGHNT, CDR2 YYREEE (reference sequence). Trimming removed 4 bases from V and 3 bases from J, with 14 bases in between. The CDR3 sequence is 15 residues long. CDR3 coding DNA: TGTGCCAGCAGCGAGGGCCCACTCTACTACAATGAGCAGTTCTTC. Protein: CASSEGPLYYNEQFF.

J is TRBJ1-1 and V is TRBV7-9, with 8 bases that match TRBD1. This CDR3 has 16 residues. Germline CDR1 and CDR2: SEHNR and FQNEAQ (reference sequence). The V and J ends lost 0 bases and 6 bases, in that order; junction bases with no gene match: 9. In nucleotides, the CDR3 is TGTGCCAGCAGCTTAGCCGCAGGGGGCGCCCCCGCTGAAGCTTTCTTT. It translates to CASSLAAGGAPAEAFF.

The table lists this clone with a few counts. The chain recombines TRBV7-6 with TRBJ2-2; perhaps TRBD2 as D (6 bases). CDR1 is SGHVS, CDR2 FNYEAQ, per germline. Trimming shortened V by 5 bases and J by 5 bases, and 15 bases separated the two germline ends. The CDR3 runs to 15 residues. The CDR3 sequence is CASSRDSHLTGELFF. CDR3 sequence (DNA): TGTGCCAGCAGCCGGGACTCACACCTAACCGGGGAGCTGTTTTTT.

This clone has just a few counts. The chain employs TRBV7-2 and TRBJ2-7; the match to TRBD1 covers 8 bases. Germline-derived CDR1 and CDR2 are SGHTA and FQGNSA. This CDR3 comprises 13 residues. The V and J ends lost 5 bases and 6 bases, in that order; junction bases with no gene match: 6. CDR3 in amino acids: CASSPMTGAEQYF. The CDR3 nucleotides are TGTGCCAGCAGCCCTATGACAGGGGCCGAGCAGTACTTC.

This clone was observed once. V is TRBV28 and J is TRBJ1-4; 8 bases map to TRBD1. The germline V gene encodes CDR1 MDHEN and CDR2 SYDVKM. This CDR3 contains 15 residues. The J segment lost 8 bases and the V segment lost 3 bases, leaving 8 bases of the junction unmatched. The CDR3 coding sequence is TGTGCCAGCAGTTTGCAGCAGGGGGCGCGAGAAAAACTGTTTTTT. As protein: CASSLQQGAREKLFF.

A single count supports this clone. The chain's CDR3 is CASSQGWYGYTF. DNA for the CDR3: TGTGCCAGCAGCCAGGGGTGGTATGGCTACACCTTC. The chain joins TRBV11-2 to TRBJ1-2, with TRBD1 as a possible D gene (6 bases). Per germline, CDR1 SGHAT and CDR2 FQNNGV. The ends were cut back, 5 bases at V and 5 bases at J, with 9 bases in the middle. There are 12 residues in the CDR3.

The gene calls are TRBV14 and TRBJ2-1, with 7 bases identical to TRBD2. This CDR3 is 15 amino acids long. CDR1 is SGHDN and CDR2 is FVKESK in the germline V gene. J gave up 6 bases and V 4 bases, and 9 bases lay outside the gene matches. The chain's CDR3 is CASSPGRGGVNEQFF. For the CDR3, the DNA is TGTGCCAGCAGCCCAGGGAGGGGAGGGGTCAATGAGCAGTTCTTC.

Worth noting for this clone: Other DNA sequences in the same sample also yield this CDR3. J is TRBJ2-5 and V is TRBV5-1, with 8 bases identical to TRBD2. Germline CDR1 and CDR2: SGHRS and YFSETQ. J was trimmed by 2 bases and V by 0 bases; bases with no gene match: 0. This CDR3 comprises 14 residues. CDR3 amino acids: CASSLAGGQETQYF. The CDR3 DNA sequence: TGCGCCAGCAGCTTGGCGGGAGGGCAAGAGACCCAGTACTTC.

The V and J genes are TRBV28 and TRBJ2-4, with 7 nucleotides matching TRBD2. CDR1 MDHEN and CDR2 SYDVKM come from the germline V gene. CDR3 length equals 12 residues. The trim removed 7 bases at V and 9 bases at J, leaving 6 bases unmatched. The CDR3 sequence: CASKGPGGIQYF. The CDR3 region has the DNA TGTGCCAGCAAGGGGCCGGGGGGCATTCAGTACTTC.

V gene TRBV19 combines with J gene TRBJ2-2; 8 bases fit TRBD2. This CDR3 spans 17 amino acids. CDR1 is LNHDA, CDR2 SQIVND, per germline (reference sequence). V shed 6 bases and J 0 bases; nucleotides not matched to a gene: 9. The CDR3 is CASSPDSGAANTGELFF. CDR3 nucleotides: TGTGCCAGTAGCCCGGATAGCGGGGCCGCGAACACCGGGGAGCTGTTTTTT.

There are a few counts of this clone. This rearrangement joins TRBV27 to TRBJ1-5; 7 nucleotides line up with TRBD1. This CDR3 is 15 amino acids long. Looked up from germline, CDR1 is MNHEY and CDR2 is SMNVEV (reference sequence). Trimming cost V 2 bases and J 6 bases; bases outside gene matches: 7. Here the CDR3 DNA reads TGTGCCAGCAGTTTAACTACAGGGGTGAGTCAGCCCCAGCATTTT. Translating gives CASSLTTGVSQPQHF.

This chain uses TRBV11-1 with TRBJ2-7; D unclear. This CDR3 comprises 13 residues. Between the trimmed V and J ends, which lost 0 bases and 2 bases, there was a span of 5 bases. Germline V gene sequence: CDR1 SGHAT, CDR2 FQDESV (reference sequence). CDR3 nucleotide sequence: TGTGCCAGCAGCTTAGCGCGCCCCTACGAGCAGTACTTC. It translates to CASSLARPYEQYF.

As for this clone: Other DNA sequences in the sample encode the same CDR3. The chain carries TRBV10-3 and TRBJ2-5; D is perhaps TRBD1 (5 bases). This CDR3 has 14 residues. Trimming pared 0 bases from V and 2 bases from J, leaving 7 bases between. CDR1 ENHRY and CDR2 SYGVKD come from the germline V gene. The CDR3: CAISESTAQETQYF. In DNA, the CDR3 is TGTGCCATCAGTGAGTCGACAGCACAAGAGACCCAGTACTTC.

The chain has TRBV18 and TRBJ1-1; the match to TRBD1 covers 7 bases. Germline values: CDR1 KGHSH, CDR2 LQKENI. The V segment lost 4 bases and the J segment 8 bases; nucleotides outside the gene matches: 7. This CDR3 region has 13 residues. The DNA of the CDR3 is TGTGCCAGCTCACAGTCTTGGGACAGAGAAGCTTTCTTT. It encodes CASSQSWDREAFF.

The chain links TRBV6-5 to TRBJ2-3; weak D call: TRBD2 (5 bases). The CDR3 sequence is 14 residues long. The V gene lost 6 bases and the J gene lost 4 bases, with 14 bases spanning the gap. Germline CDR1 MNHEY, CDR2 SVGAGI. The CDR3 sequence is CASRLGKAADTQYF. CDR3 nucleotides: TGTGCCAGCAGACTCGGGAAGGCGGCAGATACGCAGTATTTT.

The chain is built from TRBV14 and TRBJ1-4; 7 bases match TRBD1. Germline values: CDR1 SGHDN, CDR2 FVKESK. The CDR3 extends over 13 amino acids. Trimming took 10 bases from V and 4 from J; bases not matched to a gene: 6. The CDR3 protein is CATRGQLNEKLFF. DNA for the CDR3: TGTGCCACCCGGGGACAGCTTAATGAAAAACTGTTTTTT.

The V call is TRBV12-3 or TRBV12-4, the J call TRBJ1-2, with no clear D. V was clipped by 4 bases and J by 5 bases, with 11 bases between them. The CDR3 spans 13 residues. The CDR3: CASSSKITYGYTF. The CDR3 DNA reads as TGTGCCAGCAGTTCGAAGATTACATATGGCTACACCTTC.

The chain recombines TRBV3-1 (or the pseudogene TRBV3-2) with TRBJ2-2, with TRBD1 as a possible D gene (5 bases). The germline V and J ends were trimmed by 2 bases and 4 bases, with 8 bases remaining between them. The CDR3 consists of 14 residues. In germline, CDR1 is LGHDT, CDR2 YNNKEL (reference sequence). The CDR3 DNA reads TGTGCCAGCAGCCAACAGGGTGGCACCGGGGAGCTGTTTTTT. It encodes CASSQQGGTGELFF.

V usage is TRBV30 and J usage is TRBJ1-5; D remains unclear. Germline values: CDR1 GTSNPN, CDR2 SVGIG (reference sequence). The CDR3 contains 14 residues. Trimming took 0 bases from V and 0 from J, leaving 6 bases between them. CDR3 protein: CAWSVSRSNQPQHF. The CDR3 nucleotides read TGTGCCTGGAGTGTATCCCGTAGCAATCAGCCCCAGCATTTT.

V gene TRBV27 combines with J gene TRBJ1-4, with D perhaps matching TRBD1 (5 bases). CDR1 MNHEY and CDR2 SMNVEV come from the germline V gene (reference sequence). V lost 5 bases and J lost 0, with 16 bases in between. This CDR3 spans 17 amino acids. The DNA of the CDR3 is TGTGCCAGCAGTCACTGGACAAACGCCGCAACTAATGAAAAACTGTTTTTT. This sequence encodes CASSHWTNAATNEKLFF.

The CDR3 is CAWSVDERYGYTF. In DNA form, the CDR3 reads TGTGCCTGGAGTGTGGATGAGCGCTATGGCTACACCTTC. The chain links TRBV30 to TRBJ1-2; D is undetermined. Germline V gene sequence: CDR1 GTSNPN, CDR2 SVGIG (reference sequence). This CDR3 contains 13 residues. Trimming pared 0 bases from V and 4 bases from J, leaving 9 bases between.